This TCR beta chain was profiled in a study of tumor-infiltrating lymphocytes in primary liver carcinoma. Whole-study context: Patients underwent resection of primary liver carcinoma. About 3.5 to 7.13 million productive TCRbeta reads were obtained from the samples, with similar numbers across tissue types. All patients, whether men or women, fell within 30 to 69 years of age.

CDR1 is MNHEY, CDR2 SVGEGT, per germline. The CDR3 covers 14 residues. This clonotype showed up just once. Being one base from a much bigger clone, this may be a read error. Starting from around 510 ng of total RNA, TCR beta cDNA was produced with a primer in the constant region. A slightly modified ARM-PCR protocol with three nested multiplex PCR rounds produced these TCR beta libraries. TRBV1-TRBV30 forward primers paired with a C-beta reverse primer were used in the first two PCR rounds, which ran approximately 11 cycles each. MiXCR was run by TCRdb on the multiplex PCR reads, yielding one entry per CDR3 protein. Among hundreds of thousands of distinct CDR3 sequences listed, approximately 54% were seen once. Alongside blood RNA obtained from unsorted whole blood, germline DNA was also extracted. No treatment had been given to the patients, who were chronically infected with HBV.

V and J are TRBV6-2 or TRBV6-3 and TRBJ1-1; D ambiguous. The receptor was derived from a woman aged 30 to 39 with primary liver carcinoma and hepatitis B virus infection. Sequencing input: peripheral blood. The CDR3 here is CASSYTTVNTETFF. Here the CDR3 DNA reads TGTGCCAGCAGTTACACAACGGTGAACACTGAAACTTTCTTT.